A selection of T cell receptor beta chains follows, all from one sample in a study of cytomegalovirus exposure and HLA in healthy donors. Using immunoSEQ multiplex PCR, the repertoire was profiled, and TCRdb retains in-frame clones only, with some absent. The sample carries approximately 130,000 clones, roughly four fifths recorded once. The sequenced sample consisted of PBMCs. Receptors were obtained from a woman between 18 and 30 years old in good health and CMV-seronegative. Both conserved end residues are part of each CDR3. A D gene is named only where the DNA matches it firmly. Clone size, where shown, is once, few, many, or a class for clones that have expanded.

v_call: TRBV5-6; d_call: -; clone_size: few; j_call: TRBJ2-7; cdr3_nt: TGTGCCAGCAGCTCTACAGCCTACGAGCAGTACTTC; cdr3_aa: CASSSTAYEQYF
v_call: TRBV6-1; d_call: TRBD1; clone_size: -; j_call: TRBJ2-7; cdr3_nt: TGTGCCAGCAGTGAGGGGACAGGGCCTCCAGACGAGCAGTACTTC; cdr3_aa: CASSEGTGPPDEQYF
v_call: TRBV7-6; d_call: -; clone_size: -; j_call: TRBJ1-5; cdr3_nt: TGTGCCAGCAGCTTAGGTCCCCTCAGCAATCAGCCCCAGCATTTT; cdr3_aa: CASSLGPLSNQPQHF
v_call: TRBV7-5; d_call: -; clone_size: -; j_call: TRBJ2-7; cdr3_nt: TGTGTCAGAAGCCTACCCCCGGACAGGGGTCGCGTCTACGAGCAGTACTTC; cdr3_aa: CVRSLPPDRGRVYEQYF
v_call: TRBV7-2; d_call: -; clone_size: -; j_call: TRBJ2-3; cdr3_nt: TGTGCCAGCAGCTCTTATACAGATACGCAGTATTTT; cdr3_aa: CASSSYTDTQYF
v_call: TRBV5-4; d_call: TRBD2; clone_size: -; j_call: TRBJ2-5; cdr3_nt: TGTGCCAGCAGCTTGGCCCGTTTCAGCGGGGGAGAGACCCAGTACTTC; cdr3_aa: CASSLARFSGGETQYF
v_call: TRBV7-3; d_call: TRBD2; clone_size: -; j_call: TRBJ2-1; cdr3_nt: TGTGCCAGCAGCCTCAGAGCGGGGATCTACAATGAGCAGTTCTTC; cdr3_aa: CASSLRAGIYNEQFF
v_call: TRBV12-5; d_call: -; clone_size: once; j_call: TRBJ1-1; cdr3_nt: TGTGCTAGTGTGACAAGGGGAACTGAAGCTTTCTTT; cdr3_aa: CASVTRGTEAFF
v_call: TRBV5-1; d_call: -; clone_size: -; j_call: TRBJ1-2; cdr3_nt: TGCGCCAGCAGCTTGACGCAGGGAGGACGTGCTAACTATGGCTACACCTTC; cdr3_aa: CASSLTQGGRANYGYTF
v_call: TRBV28; d_call: -; clone_size: -; j_call: TRBJ2-4; cdr3_nt: TGTGCCAGCACCGACAGACCCGCCAAAAACATTCAGTACTTC; cdr3_aa: CASTDRPAKNIQYF
v_call: TRBV6-1; d_call: TRBD2; clone_size: -; j_call: TRBJ2-7; cdr3_nt: TGTGCCAGCAGCAAGCGGGAGGGCTCCTACGAGCAGTACTTC; cdr3_aa: CASSKREGSYEQYF
v_call: TRBV5-1; d_call: TRBD1; clone_size: -; j_call: TRBJ2-3; cdr3_nt: TGCGCCAGCAGCTTCGGACAGGTGAACACAGATACGCAGTATTTT; cdr3_aa: CASSFGQVNTDTQYF
v_call: TRBV7-2; d_call: -; clone_size: -; j_call: TRBJ2-7; cdr3_nt: TGTGCCAGCAGCCCCAGAGGACAGTGGGGAGTTGAGCAGTACTTC; cdr3_aa: CASSPRGQWGVEQYF
v_call: TRBV7-9; d_call: TRBD1; clone_size: -; j_call: TRBJ2-7; cdr3_nt: TGTGCCAGCAGCTTCTGGACAGGGGACTACGAGCAGTACTTC; cdr3_aa: CASSFWTGDYEQYF
v_call: TRBV9; d_call: -; clone_size: once; j_call: TRBJ2-2; cdr3_nt: TGTGCCAGCAGCGCCGGGTGGCAGGGGGGCACCGGGGAGCTGTTTTTT; cdr3_aa: CASSAGWQGGTGELFF
v_call: TRBV10-3; d_call: -; clone_size: -; j_call: TRBJ2-5; cdr3_nt: TGTGCCATCAGTGATCGGGGAGGGGGGACCCAGTACTTC; cdr3_aa: CAISDRGGGTQYF
v_call: TRBV7-9; d_call: -; clone_size: -; j_call: TRBJ1-1; cdr3_nt: TGTGCCAGCAGCTTAGCACAACCTAGGGGAACTGAAGCTTTCTTT; cdr3_aa: CASSLAQPRGTEAFF
v_call: TRBV14; d_call: -; clone_size: -; j_call: TRBJ2-1; cdr3_nt: TGTGCCAGCAGCCAAGATAAGGGGCCCCCGGGTCCCTCCTACAATGAGCAGTTCTTC; cdr3_aa: CASSQDKGPPGPSYNEQFF
v_call: TRBV10-1; d_call: TRBD1; clone_size: -; j_call: TRBJ1-1; cdr3_nt: TGCGCCAGCAGCCCACGACAGGGGGCAGCTGAAGCTTTCTTT; cdr3_aa: CASSPRQGAAEAFF
v_call: TRBV2; d_call: -; clone_size: -; j_call: TRBJ2-7; cdr3_nt: TGTGCCGGCCGGCGACTCTCCTACGAGCAGTACTTC; cdr3_aa: CAGRRLSYEQYF
v_call: TRBV21-1; d_call: -; clone_size: -; j_call: TRBJ1-3; cdr3_nt: TGTGCCAGGAATCACAACAGGAGATTAAAGGGAAACACCATATATTTT; cdr3_aa: CARNHNRRLKGNTIYF
v_call: TRBV25-1; d_call: TRBD1; clone_size: -; j_call: TRBJ2-7; cdr3_nt: TGTGCCAGCAGGAAGGGACAGAGCGCCTACGAGCAGTACTTC; cdr3_aa: CASRKGQSAYEQYF
v_call: TRBV30; d_call: -; clone_size: -; j_call: TRBJ2-3; cdr3_nt: TGTGCCTGGTCGCGGGGCACAGATACGCAGTATTTT; cdr3_aa: CAWSRGTDTQYF
v_call: TRBV7-2; d_call: TRBD2; clone_size: -; j_call: TRBJ2-5; cdr3_nt: TGTGCCAGCAGCGACTGGGCTAGCGGGGGTAACCACCAAGAGACCCAGTACTTC; cdr3_aa: CASSDWASGGNHQETQYF
v_call: TRBV7-8; d_call: TRBD1; clone_size: -; j_call: TRBJ2-4; cdr3_nt: TGTGCCAGCAGCCGCCGGGACAGGGGGCATGGCAAAAACATTCAGTACTTC; cdr3_aa: CASSRRDRGHGKNIQYF
v_call: TRBV6-1; d_call: -; clone_size: -; j_call: TRBJ2-1; cdr3_nt: TGTGCCAGCATTCCGAGCCCTAGAGAGCAGTTCTTC; cdr3_aa: CASIPSPREQFF
v_call: TRBV5-4; d_call: -; clone_size: -; j_call: TRBJ1-1; cdr3_nt: TGTGCCAGCAGCCTCCTAAGCGGGGGGACTGAAGCTTTCTTT; cdr3_aa: CASSLLSGGTEAFF
v_call: TRBV6-6; d_call: -; clone_size: few; j_call: TRBJ2-2; cdr3_nt: TGTGCCAGCAGGCGAGAGGACACCGGGGAGCTGTTTTTT; cdr3_aa: CASRREDTGELFF
v_call: TRBV29-1; d_call: -; clone_size: -; j_call: TRBJ2-5; cdr3_nt: TGCAGCGTTGTTGGGCGGGGACAAGAGACCCAGTACTTC; cdr3_aa: CSVVGRGQETQYF
v_call: TRBV18; d_call: TRBD1; clone_size: few; j_call: TRBJ1-3; cdr3_nt: TGTGCCAGCTCACCCCTACAGGGGGAATCTGGAAACACCATATATTTT; cdr3_aa: CASSPLQGESGNTIYF
v_call: TRBV6-5; d_call: -; clone_size: -; j_call: TRBJ2-5; cdr3_nt: TGTGCCAGCAGCTCCAGCCAAGAGACCCAGTACTTC; cdr3_aa: CASSSSQETQYF
v_call: TRBV14; d_call: -; clone_size: -; j_call: TRBJ2-7; cdr3_nt: TGTGCCAGCAGCCAAGATAGGTTCGCAAGGGGCTACGAGCAGTACTTC; cdr3_aa: CASSQDRFARGYEQYF
v_call: TRBV4-1; d_call: TRBD2; clone_size: -; j_call: TRBJ2-1; cdr3_nt: TGCGCCAGCAGCCAAGCGTTAGCGGGAGCTAACCTAAAGAATGAGCAGTTCTTC; cdr3_aa: CASSQALAGANLKNEQFF
v_call: TRBV5-1; d_call: TRBD1; clone_size: few; j_call: TRBJ2-7; cdr3_nt: TGCGCCAGCAGCTTGGACAGGGGCCACGAGCAGTACTTC; cdr3_aa: CASSLDRGHEQYF
v_call: TRBV6-5; d_call: -; clone_size: -; j_call: TRBJ1-1; cdr3_nt: TGTGCCAGCAGTTTCGCCAGGGGAGACACTGAAGCTTTCTTT; cdr3_aa: CASSFARGDTEAFF
v_call: TRBV7-9; d_call: -; clone_size: -; j_call: TRBJ1-6; cdr3_nt: TGTGCCAGCAGCTCTACCCGGGACTCCTATAATTCACCCCTCCACTTT; cdr3_aa: CASSSTRDSYNSPLHF
v_call: TRBV10-3; d_call: TRBD2; clone_size: -; j_call: TRBJ2-3; cdr3_nt: TGTGCCATAACCAGCGGGAGGGAAGATACGCAGTATTTT; cdr3_aa: CAITSGREDTQYF
v_call: TRBV5-1; d_call: -; clone_size: -; j_call: TRBJ1-1; cdr3_nt: TGCGCCAGCAGCTTGGATCAGGCTAACACTGAAGCTTTCTTT; cdr3_aa: CASSLDQANTEAFF
v_call: TRBV5-5; d_call: -; clone_size: -; j_call: TRBJ1-1; cdr3_nt: TGTGCCAGCAGCTTGGACGGGTTTGAAGCTTTCTTT; cdr3_aa: CASSLDGFEAFF
v_call: TRBV7-2; d_call: -; clone_size: once; j_call: TRBJ2-3; cdr3_nt: TGTGCCAGCAGCATACAAACAGCCACAGATACGCAGTATTTT; cdr3_aa: CASSIQTATDTQYF
v_call: TRBV7-2; d_call: -; clone_size: -; j_call: TRBJ1-2; cdr3_nt: TGTGCCAGCAGCTTATTTCCACAGAGTAACTATGGCTACACCTTC; cdr3_aa: CASSLFPQSNYGYTF
v_call: TRBV30; d_call: -; clone_size: once; j_call: TRBJ1-1; cdr3_nt: TGTGCCTGGAGAATCGGACAGCTGATGAACACTGAAGCTTTCTTT; cdr3_aa: CAWRIGQLMNTEAFF
v_call: TRBV19; d_call: -; clone_size: -; j_call: TRBJ2-2; cdr3_nt: TGTGCCAGTACTTCCGGGATGGAGTACGGCGGGGAGCTGTTTTTT; cdr3_aa: CASTSGMEYGGELFF
v_call: TRBV5-8; d_call: -; clone_size: -; j_call: TRBJ2-4; cdr3_nt: TGTGCCAGCACCCGGGGGGCCATAGTAAACAGTCAGTACTTC; cdr3_aa: CASTRGAIVNSQYF
v_call: TRBV10-2; d_call: -; clone_size: -; j_call: TRBJ1-4; cdr3_nt: TGCGCCAGCAGTGAGTTGATTCCGGGGGAAAAACTGTTTTTT; cdr3_aa: CASSELIPGEKLFF
v_call: TRBV19; d_call: -; clone_size: once; j_call: TRBJ2-2; cdr3_nt: TGTGCCAGCAAGGGGGGACAGTTCCTTACCGGGGAGCTGTTTTTT; cdr3_aa: CASKGGQFLTGELFF
v_call: TRBV6-1; d_call: -; clone_size: few; j_call: TRBJ1-5; cdr3_nt: TGTGCCAGCAGTGAGGAGGGGCGTATTCAGCCCCAGCATTTT; cdr3_aa: CASSEEGRIQPQHF
v_call: TRBV28; d_call: -; clone_size: -; j_call: TRBJ1-2; cdr3_nt: TGTGCCAGCAGTGTTCTCTTCTATGGCTACACCTTC; cdr3_aa: CASSVLFYGYTF
v_call: TRBV11-2; d_call: -; clone_size: -; j_call: TRBJ2-1; cdr3_nt: TGTGCCAGCAGCTTAGGTAACAATGAGCAGTTCTTC; cdr3_aa: CASSLGNNEQFF
v_call: TRBV4-1; d_call: -; clone_size: -; j_call: TRBJ2-1; cdr3_nt: TGCGCCAGCAGCCTCACCTGGGGGGGCTATGAGCAGTTCTTC; cdr3_aa: CASSLTWGGYEQFF